These T cell receptor beta chains were read from a single sample in a study of graft-versus-host responses after intestinal transplantation. Measured with immunoSEQ multiplex PCR; TCRdb has only the in-frame clones, and not every one. The sample shows more than 50,000 clones, roughly 89% of them seen only once. Source: ileum tissue, taken 350 to 400 days after transplant. These TCRs come from a human patient who received an intestinal transplant, so some T cells may come from the graft donor. Each CDR3 is given with its conserved first and last residue. Each record gives: D gene, clone size, J gene, V gene, CDR3 protein, CDR3 DNA. A D gene is named only where the DNA matches it firmly. Expanded clones are given a class, and other clones once, few, many or no size at all.

d_gene: TRBD2
abundance: NA
j_gene: TRBJ2-1
v_gene: TRBV2
CDR3aa: CASKTLPGLAGGVEQFF
CDR3nt: TGTGCCAGCAAGACGCTCCCGGGACTAGCGGGGGGGGTGGAGCAGTTCTTC

d_gene: NA
abundance: NA
j_gene: TRBJ2-7
v_gene: TRBV6-1
CDR3aa: CASRGRDPYEQYF
CDR3nt: TGTGCCAGCAGGGGTCGAGACCCCTACGAGCAGTACTTC

d_gene: NA
abundance: NA
j_gene: TRBJ2-1
v_gene: TRBV5-4
CDR3aa: CASSLVPRWRYNEQFF
CDR3nt: TGTGCCAGCAGCTTGGTCCCGCGCTGGCGCTACAATGAGCAGTTCTTC

d_gene: TRBD2
abundance: NA
j_gene: TRBJ2-1
v_gene: TRBV10-1
CDR3aa: CASSGGSGGAPYNEQFF
CDR3nt: TGCGCCAGCAGTGGGGGGAGCGGGGGCGCCCCTTACAATGAGCAGTTCTTC

d_gene: NA
abundance: NA
j_gene: TRBJ1-2
v_gene: TRBV6-5
CDR3aa: CASSYSTGYGYTF
CDR3nt: TGTGCCAGCAGTTACTCGACAGGCTATGGCTACACCTTC

d_gene: TRBD2
abundance: few
j_gene: TRBJ2-3
v_gene: TRBV5-1
CDR3aa: CASSVAGGGTDTQYF
CDR3nt: TGCGCCAGCAGCGTAGCGGGAGGGGGCACAGATACGCAGTATTTT

d_gene: TRBD2
abundance: NA
j_gene: TRBJ2-5
v_gene: TRBV4-1
CDR3aa: CASSQRLADQETQYF
CDR3nt: TGCGCCAGCAGCCAGCGCCTAGCGGACCAAGAGACCCAGTACTTC

d_gene: NA
abundance: NA
j_gene: TRBJ1-1
v_gene: TRBV7-9
CDR3aa: CASSLPRAAPTEAFF
CDR3nt: TGTGCCAGCAGCTTACCCAGGGCAGCCCCCACTGAAGCTTTCTTT

d_gene: NA
abundance: NA
j_gene: TRBJ2-7
v_gene: TRBV2
CDR3aa: CASSERYEQYF
CDR3nt: TGTGCCAGCAGTGAACGGTACGAGCAGTACTTC

d_gene: NA
abundance: NA
j_gene: TRBJ1-1
v_gene: TRBV28
CDR3aa: CASSLRGATEAFF
CDR3nt: TGTGCCAGCAGTTTACGGGGGGCGACTGAAGCTTTCTTT

d_gene: TRBD1
abundance: once
j_gene: TRBJ2-2
v_gene: TRBV29-1
CDR3aa: CSVPGQGTTGELFF
CDR3nt: TGCAGCGTCCCGGGACAGGGGACCACCGGGGAGCTGTTTTTT

d_gene: TRBD1
abundance: NA
j_gene: TRBJ2-7
v_gene: TRBV5-1
CDR3aa: CASSLGGDRTYEQYF
CDR3nt: TGCGCCAGCAGCTTGGGAGGGGACAGAACCTACGAGCAGTACTTC

d_gene: NA
abundance: NA
j_gene: TRBJ1-1
v_gene: TRBV2
CDR3aa: CASSGGLPGDFF
CDR3nt: TGTGCCAGCAGTGGGGGGCTTCCTGGGGATTTCTTT

d_gene: TRBD1
abundance: NA
j_gene: TRBJ2-7
v_gene: TRBV7-9
CDR3aa: CASSPPGQRYTSYEQYF
CDR3nt: TGTGCCAGCAGCCCCCCGGGACAGCGTTACACCTCCTACGAGCAGTACTTC

d_gene: NA
abundance: NA
j_gene: TRBJ2-7
v_gene: TRBV7-2
CDR3aa: CASSKRSSPSYQQYF
CDR3nt: TGTGCCAGCAGCAAACGGAGTTCCCCCTCCTACCAGCAGTACTTC

d_gene: NA
abundance: NA
j_gene: TRBJ2-5
v_gene: TRBV2
CDR3aa: CASKPRAEETQYF
CDR3nt: TGTGCCAGCAAGCCCCGGGCCGAAGAGACCCAGTACTTC

d_gene: NA
abundance: NA
j_gene: TRBJ2-1
v_gene: TRBV5-6
CDR3aa: CASSFRREQFF
CDR3nt: TGTGCCAGCAGCTTCCGAAGGGAGCAGTTCTTC

d_gene: NA
abundance: NA
j_gene: TRBJ1-4
v_gene: TRBV6-5
CDR3aa: CASSYSYNRDEKLFF
CDR3nt: TGTGCCAGCAGTTACTCATACAATCGAGATGAAAAACTGTTTTTT

d_gene: NA
abundance: NA
j_gene: TRBJ1-1
v_gene: TRBV10-2
CDR3aa: CASSEGFLTEAFF
CDR3nt: TGCGCCAGCAGTGAGGGGTTTCTCACTGAAGCTTTCTTT

d_gene: TRBD1
abundance: NA
j_gene: TRBJ1-1
v_gene: TRBV6-5
CDR3aa: CASGTGMGTEAFF
CDR3nt: TGTGCCAGCGGGACAGGGATGGGCACTGAAGCTTTCTTT

d_gene: NA
abundance: NA
j_gene: TRBJ1-3
v_gene: TRBV19
CDR3aa: CASSISPGSQTRSSGNTIYF
CDR3nt: TGTGCCAGTAGTATTTCCCCCGGGAGCCAAACAAGATCCTCTGGAAACACCATATATTTT

d_gene: TRBD1
abundance: NA
j_gene: TRBJ2-5
v_gene: TRBV2
CDR3aa: CATRTGQETQYF
CDR3nt: TGTGCCACCCGGACAGGGCAAGAGACCCAGTACTTC

d_gene: NA
abundance: NA
j_gene: TRBJ2-1
v_gene: TRBV11-2
CDR3aa: CASSPPSSYNEQFF
CDR3nt: TGTGCCAGCAGCCCGCCTAGCTCCTACAATGAGCAGTTCTTC

d_gene: TRBD1
abundance: NA
j_gene: TRBJ1-4
v_gene: TRBV7-6
CDR3aa: CASSPQPGQGQEKLFF
CDR3nt: TGTGCCAGCAGCCCCCAACCGGGACAGGGGCAGGAAAAACTGTTTTTT

d_gene: TRBD2
abundance: NA
j_gene: TRBJ2-3
v_gene: TRBV9
CDR3aa: CASATGGRADTQYF
CDR3nt: TGTGCCAGCGCCACTGGCGGGAGGGCAGATACGCAGTATTTT

d_gene: NA
abundance: NA
j_gene: TRBJ1-2
v_gene: TRBV10-2
CDR3aa: CASSEGDGYTF
CDR3nt: TGCGCCAGCAGTGAGGGGGACGGCTACACCTTC

d_gene: TRBD2
abundance: NA
j_gene: TRBJ2-3
v_gene: TRBV11-2
CDR3aa: CASSLGTAGDTQYF
CDR3nt: TGTGCCAGCAGCTTAGGTACTGCGGGAGACACGCAGTATTTT

d_gene: NA
abundance: NA
j_gene: TRBJ1-2
v_gene: TRBV27
CDR3aa: CASPIYGYTF
CDR3nt: TGTGCCAGCCCGATCTATGGCTACACCTTC

d_gene: NA
abundance: NA
j_gene: TRBJ2-5
v_gene: TRBV6-5
CDR3aa: CASRNTGFKTQYF
CDR3nt: TGTGCCAGCAGGAACACAGGGTTCAAGACCCAGTACTTC

d_gene: NA
abundance: NA
j_gene: TRBJ2-1
v_gene: TRBV4-1
CDR3aa: CASSQDPARRGGDEQFF
CDR3nt: TGCGCCAGCAGCCAAGATCCGGCTAGGAGGGGCGGCGATGAGCAGTTCTTC

d_gene: TRBD2
abundance: few
j_gene: TRBJ2-7
v_gene: TRBV6-5
CDR3aa: CASRGLARDYEQYF
CDR3nt: TGTGCCAGCAGGGGACTAGCGCGAGATTACGAGCAGTACTTC

d_gene: NA
abundance: few
j_gene: TRBJ2-7
v_gene: TRBV6-1
CDR3aa: CASSESSGGTYEQYF
CDR3nt: TGTGCCAGCAGTGAAAGTTCAGGGGGGACCTACGAGCAGTACTTC

d_gene: TRBD1
abundance: NA
j_gene: TRBJ2-5
v_gene: TRBV7-9
CDR3aa: CASSLKGAQEETQYF
CDR3nt: TGTGCCAGCAGCTTAAAGGGGGCGCAGGAAGAGACCCAGTACTTC

d_gene: NA
abundance: NA
j_gene: TRBJ1-1
v_gene: TRBV6-5
CDR3aa: CASSYSSTAMNTEAFF
CDR3nt: TGTGCCAGCAGTTACTCGTCGACGGCTATGAACACTGAAGCTTTCTTT

d_gene: NA
abundance: NA
j_gene: TRBJ1-5
v_gene: TRBV4-1
CDR3aa: CASSQEQGNQPQHF
CDR3nt: TGCGCCAGCAGCCAAGAACAGGGAAATCAGCCCCAGCATTTT

d_gene: TRBD1
abundance: NA
j_gene: TRBJ1-2
v_gene: TRBV10-3
CDR3aa: CAINPEDRGFYGYTF
CDR3nt: TGTGCCATCAACCCTGAGGACAGGGGTTTTTATGGCTACACCTTC

d_gene: NA
abundance: NA
j_gene: TRBJ2-4
v_gene: TRBV11-2
CDR3aa: CASSFGTFINNIQYF
CDR3nt: TGTGCCAGCAGCTTTGGGACATTCATAAACAACATTCAGTACTTC

d_gene: TRBD1
abundance: NA
j_gene: TRBJ1-5
v_gene: TRBV6-4
CDR3aa: CASCPGQGRNQPQHF
CDR3nt: TGTGCCAGCTGCCCAGGACAGGGACGGAATCAGCCCCAGCATTTT

d_gene: NA
abundance: NA
j_gene: TRBJ2-2
v_gene: TRBV10-2
CDR3aa: CASSESVNTGELFF
CDR3nt: TGCGCCAGCAGTGAGTCGGTGAACACCGGGGAGCTGTTTTTT

d_gene: TRBD1
abundance: NA
j_gene: TRBJ2-7
v_gene: TRBV4-2
CDR3aa: CASSPGQGENEQYF
CDR3nt: TGTGCCAGCAGCCCCGGACAGGGGGAGAACGAGCAGTACTTC

d_gene: TRBD1
abundance: NA
j_gene: TRBJ2-1
v_gene: TRBV7-3
CDR3aa: CASSSGTGPSYNEQFF
CDR3nt: TGTGCCAGCAGCTCAGGGACAGGCCCTTCCTACAATGAGCAGTTCTTC